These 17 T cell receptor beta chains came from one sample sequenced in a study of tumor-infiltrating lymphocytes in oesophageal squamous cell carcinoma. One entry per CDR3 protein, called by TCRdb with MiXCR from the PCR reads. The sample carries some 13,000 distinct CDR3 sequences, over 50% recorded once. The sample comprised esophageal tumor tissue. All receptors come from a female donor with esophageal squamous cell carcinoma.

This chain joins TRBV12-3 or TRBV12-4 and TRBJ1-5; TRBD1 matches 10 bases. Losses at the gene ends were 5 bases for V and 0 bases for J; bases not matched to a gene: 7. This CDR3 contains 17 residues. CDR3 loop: CASSSRDRGYSNQPQHF. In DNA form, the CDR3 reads TGTGCCAGCAGTAGCCGGGACAGGGGTTATAGCAATCAGCCCCAGCATTTT.

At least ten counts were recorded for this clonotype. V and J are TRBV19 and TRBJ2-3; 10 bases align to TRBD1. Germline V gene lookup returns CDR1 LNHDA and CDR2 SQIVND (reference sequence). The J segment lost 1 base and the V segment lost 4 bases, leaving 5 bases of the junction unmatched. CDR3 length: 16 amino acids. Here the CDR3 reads CASSSSGTGGTDTQYF. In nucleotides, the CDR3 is TGTGCCAGTAGTAGTTCCGGGACAGGGGGCACAGATACGCAGTATTTT.

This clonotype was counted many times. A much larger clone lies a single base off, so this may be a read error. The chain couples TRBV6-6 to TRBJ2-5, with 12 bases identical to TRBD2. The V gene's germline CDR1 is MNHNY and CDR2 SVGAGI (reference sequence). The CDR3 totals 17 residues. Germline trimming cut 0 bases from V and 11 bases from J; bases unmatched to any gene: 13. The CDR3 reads CASSYSRLAGVYNEQYF. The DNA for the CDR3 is TGTGCCAGCAGTTACTCCAGACTAGCGGGGGTATACAATGAGCAGTACTTC.

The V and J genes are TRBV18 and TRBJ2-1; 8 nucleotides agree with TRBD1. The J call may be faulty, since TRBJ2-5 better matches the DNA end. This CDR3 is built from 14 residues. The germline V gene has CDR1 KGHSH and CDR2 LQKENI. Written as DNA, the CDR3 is TGTGCCAGCTCACCGGACAGGGTAAAAGAGACCCAGTACTTC. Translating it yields CASSPDRVKETQYF.

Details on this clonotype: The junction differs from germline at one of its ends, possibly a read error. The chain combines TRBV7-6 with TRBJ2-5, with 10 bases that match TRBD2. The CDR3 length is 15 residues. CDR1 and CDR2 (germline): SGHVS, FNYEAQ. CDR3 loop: CASSPRLAGVETQYF. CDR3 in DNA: TGTGCTAGCAGCCCCCGACTAGCGGGTGTGGAGACCCAGTACTTC.

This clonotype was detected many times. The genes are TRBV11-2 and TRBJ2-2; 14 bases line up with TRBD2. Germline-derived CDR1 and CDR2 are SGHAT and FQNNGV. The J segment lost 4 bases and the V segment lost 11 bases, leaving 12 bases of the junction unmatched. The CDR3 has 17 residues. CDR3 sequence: CALGLAGGQSSTGELFF. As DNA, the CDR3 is TGTGCCTTAGGACTAGCGGGAGGTCAGTCGAGCACCGGGGAGCTGTTTTTT.

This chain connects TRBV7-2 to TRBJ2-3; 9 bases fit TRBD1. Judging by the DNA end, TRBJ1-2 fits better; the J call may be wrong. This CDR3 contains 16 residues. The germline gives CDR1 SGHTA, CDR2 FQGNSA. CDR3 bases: TGTGCCAGCAGCTTAGTACAGGGGGCTCATAACTATGGCTACACCTTC. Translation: CASSLVQGAHNYGYTF.

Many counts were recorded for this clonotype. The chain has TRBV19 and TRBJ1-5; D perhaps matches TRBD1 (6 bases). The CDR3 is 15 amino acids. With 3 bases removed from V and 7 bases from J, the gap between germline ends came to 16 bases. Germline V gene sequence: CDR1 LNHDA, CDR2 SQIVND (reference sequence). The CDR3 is CASSIRGRGDQPQHF. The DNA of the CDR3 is TGTGCCAGTAGTATCCGAGGCAGGGGTGACCAGCCCCAGCATTTT.

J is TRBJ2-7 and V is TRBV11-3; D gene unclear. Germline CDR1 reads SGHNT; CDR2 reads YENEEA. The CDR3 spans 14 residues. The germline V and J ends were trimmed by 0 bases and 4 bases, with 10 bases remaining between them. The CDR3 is CASSLDPGDYEQYF. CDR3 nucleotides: TGTGCCAGCAGCTTAGATCCAGGAGATTACGAGCAGTACTTC.

Written as DNA, the CDR3 is TGTGCCAGCAGCCCTAGCGGGAGAGATGAGCAGTTCTTC. Its translation is CASSPSGRDEQFF. The V call is TRBV7-4, the J call TRBJ2-7; 10 bases map to TRBD2. The tail of the sequence fits TRBJ2-1 better, so the J call may be wrong. In germline, CDR1 is SGHVT, CDR2 SQSDAQ. CDR3 length equals 13 residues.

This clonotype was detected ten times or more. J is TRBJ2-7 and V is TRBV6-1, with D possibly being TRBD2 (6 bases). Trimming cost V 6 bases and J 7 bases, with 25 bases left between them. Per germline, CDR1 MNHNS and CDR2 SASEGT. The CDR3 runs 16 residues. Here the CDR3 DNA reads TGTGCCAGCAGCCGTATATTACTAGCTGCGGCGGGGGAGCAGTACTTC. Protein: CASSRILLAAAGEQYF.

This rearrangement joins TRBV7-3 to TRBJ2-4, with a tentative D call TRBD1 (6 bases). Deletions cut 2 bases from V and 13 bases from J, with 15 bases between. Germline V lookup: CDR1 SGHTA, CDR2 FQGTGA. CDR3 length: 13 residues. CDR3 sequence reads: CASSLARDNEQYF. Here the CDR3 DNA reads TGTGCCAGCAGCTTAGCCAGGGACAATGAGCAGTACTTC.

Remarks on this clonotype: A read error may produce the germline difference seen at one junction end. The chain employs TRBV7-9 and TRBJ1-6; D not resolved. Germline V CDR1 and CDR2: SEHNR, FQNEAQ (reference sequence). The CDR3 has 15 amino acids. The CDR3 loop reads CASSLVPESSYEQYF. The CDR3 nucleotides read TGTGCCAGCAGCTTAGTGCCCGAAAGCTCCTACGAGCAGTACTTT.

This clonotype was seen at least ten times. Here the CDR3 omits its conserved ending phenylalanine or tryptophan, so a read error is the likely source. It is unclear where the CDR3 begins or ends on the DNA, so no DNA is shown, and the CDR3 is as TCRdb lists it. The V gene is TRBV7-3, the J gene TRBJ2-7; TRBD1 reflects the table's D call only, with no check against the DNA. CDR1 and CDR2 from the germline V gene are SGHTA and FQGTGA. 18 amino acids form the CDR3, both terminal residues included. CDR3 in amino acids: CASSLTSGQFPYGYTFGS.

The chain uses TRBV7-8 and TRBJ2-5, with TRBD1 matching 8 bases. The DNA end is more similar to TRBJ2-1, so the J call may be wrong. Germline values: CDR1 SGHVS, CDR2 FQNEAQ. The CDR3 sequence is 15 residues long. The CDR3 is CASRVGQGAWNEQFF. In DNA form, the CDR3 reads TGTGCCAGCAGGGTGGGGCAGGGGGCATGGAATGAGCAGTTCTTC.

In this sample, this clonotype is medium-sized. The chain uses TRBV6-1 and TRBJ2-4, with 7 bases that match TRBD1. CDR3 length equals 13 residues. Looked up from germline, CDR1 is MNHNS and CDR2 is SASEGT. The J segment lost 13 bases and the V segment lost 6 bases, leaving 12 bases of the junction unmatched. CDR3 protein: CASSPTGSPNQYF. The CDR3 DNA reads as TGTGCCAGCAGCCCGACAGGGTCCCCCAACCAGTACTTC.

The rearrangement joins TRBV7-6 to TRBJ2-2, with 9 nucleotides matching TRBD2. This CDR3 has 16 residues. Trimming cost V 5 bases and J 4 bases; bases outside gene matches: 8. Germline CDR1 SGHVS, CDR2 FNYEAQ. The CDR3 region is CASSVEAGGATGELFF. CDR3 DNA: TGTGCCAGCAGCGTTGAAGCGGGGGGAGCCACCGGGGAGCTGTTTTTT.